Listed below are T cell receptor beta chains from one sample, sequenced in a study of OX40 agonist ivuxolimab in advanced cancers. Profiled with immunoSEQ multiplex PCR; TCRdb holds only in-frame clones, not every one. The sample carries roughly 86,000 clones, 90% to 95% recorded once. Material: CD4+ or CD8+ T cells sorted from blood, obtained in a trial of the OX40 agonist ivuxolimab. Every receptor here comes from an adult with an advanced solid tumor such as melanoma, head and neck, liver or kidney cancer. The CDR3 runs from the conserved cysteine through the conserved F or W. D genes are given only for firm matches. Size is stated for part of the rows, as once, few or many counts, or as a class when the clone is expanded.

clone size,V gene,D gene,J gene,CDR3 protein,CDR3 DNA
once,TRBV27,TRBD2,TRBJ2-7,CASTRWGELAGAEQYF,TGTGCCAGCACCCGCTGGGGCGAACTAGCGGGAGCCGAGCAGTACTTC
-,TRBV27,-,TRBJ1-1,CASSFRLEGAEAFF,TGTGCCAGCAGTTTCCGATTGGAGGGGGCTGAAGCTTTCTTT
once,TRBV7-2,-,TRBJ1-1,CASSFNSGATEAFF,TGTGCCAGCAGCTTTAACAGCGGGGCGACTGAAGCTTTCTTT
-,TRBV5-1,TRBD1,TRBJ1-2,CASRIFSTGDYGYTF,TGCGCCAGCAGAATTTTCTCGACAGGGGACTATGGCTACACCTTC
once,TRBV18,-,TRBJ1-1,CASSPLAGSNTEAFF,TGTGCCAGCTCACCACTAGCCGGTTCGAACACTGAAGCTTTCTTT
-,TRBV28,-,TRBJ2-2,CASSGGWTGELFF,TGTGCCAGCAGTGGGGGATGGACCGGGGAGCTGTTTTTT
-,TRBV18,TRBD1,TRBJ2-3,CASSPRGTDLTDTQYF,TGTGCCAGCTCACCACGTGGGACAGACCTCACAGATACGCAGTATTTT
-,TRBV13,-,TRBJ1-4,CASSLGVTQSEKLFF,TGTGCCAGCAGCTTAGGCGTGACTCAAAGTGAAAAACTGTTTTTT
few,TRBV30,TRBD2,TRBJ2-5,CAWTPGLAGGETQYF,TGTGCCTGGACCCCGGGACTAGCGGGAGGAGAGACCCAGTACTTC
once,TRBV7-8,-,TRBJ1-6,CASSLVSQGNSPLHF,TGTGCCAGCAGCTTAGTGTCCCAAGGCAATTCACCCCTCCACTTT
-,TRBV7-2,-,TRBJ1-5,CASSFQGGQPQHF,TGTGCCAGCAGCTTCCAAGGGGGACAGCCCCAGCATTTT
-,TRBV5-1,-,TRBJ2-7,CASSLNSGSPYEQYF,TGCGCCAGCAGCTTGAACTCCGGGTCCCCCTACGAGCAGTACTTC
once,TRBV10-3,TRBD1,TRBJ1-2,CAITPGQGPNYGYTF,TGTGCCATCACCCCGGGACAGGGGCCCAACTATGGCTACACCTTC
-,TRBV30,-,TRBJ1-1,CAWSPLGGNTEAFF,TGTGCCTGGAGCCCCCTAGGGGGGAACACTGAAGCTTTCTTT
-,TRBV28,-,TRBJ1-6,CASSSRDMSSYNSPLHF,TGTGCCAGCAGTTCCCGGGACATGAGCTCCTATAATTCACCCCTCCACTTT
-,TRBV9,-,TRBJ1-2,CASSAGDTTGYTF,TGTGCCAGCAGCGCCGGGGACACGACAGGCTACACCTTC
-,TRBV11-2,TRBD2,TRBJ2-7,CASSYGTSGTFSYEQYF,TGTGCCAGCAGCTATGGGACTAGCGGGACCTTCTCCTACGAGCAGTACTTC
-,TRBV27,TRBD1,TRBJ1-2,CASSLAGQGAYGYTF,TGTGCCAGCAGTTTGGCCGGACAGGGGGCGTATGGCTACACCTTC
-,TRBV10-3,-,TRBJ2-2,CAITETTNTGELFF,TGTGCCATCACGGAGACTACAAACACCGGGGAGCTGTTTTTT
-,TRBV28,-,TRBJ1-5,CASSFNTGPQPQHF,TGTGCCAGCAGTTTTAATACAGGCCCCCAGCCCCAGCATTTT
-,TRBV6-1,-,TRBJ2-1,CASSGGQATSYNEQFF,TGTGCCAGCAGTGGAGGACAAGCCACTTCCTACAATGAGCAGTTCTTC
-,TRBV5-4,-,TRBJ1-2,CASSFLQGNYGYTF,TGTGCCAGCAGCTTTTTGCAGGGCAACTATGGCTACACCTTC
-,TRBV19,TRBD1,TRBJ1-5,CATRLGGGLSNQPQHF,TGTGCCACTAGGCTAGGGGGCGGCCTTAGCAATCAGCCCCAGCATTTT
-,TRBV2,TRBD2,TRBJ2-7,CASRTSGAYEQYF,TGTGCCAGCAGGACTAGCGGGGCCTACGAGCAGTACTTC
-,TRBV27,-,TRBJ2-3,CASRRGDTQYF,TGTGCCAGCAGGAGGGGAGATACGCAGTATTTT
-,TRBV7-9,TRBD1,TRBJ2-5,CASSSYGTEETQYF,TGTGCCAGCAGCTCCTACGGGACAGAAGAGACCCAGTACTTC
-,TRBV6-5,TRBD2,TRBJ2-7,CASSYSTSGAYEQYF,TGTGCCAGCAGTTACTCCACTAGCGGTGCCTACGAGCAGTACTTC
-,TRBV21-1,-,TRBJ1-5,CASSRQTGDRNQPQHF,TGTGCCAGCAGCAGACAGACAGGGGACCGCAATCAGCCCCAGCATTTT
-,TRBV6-5,TRBD1,TRBJ2-7,CASSYGPGQGAYEQYF,TGTGCCAGCAGTTACGGACCGGGACAGGGGGCCTACGAGCAGTACTTC
-,TRBV9,TRBD2,TRBJ2-4,CASSASSAGENIQYF,TGTGCCAGCAGCGCATCTAGCGCGGGGGAAAACATTCAGTACTTC
-,TRBV30,-,TRBJ2-1,CAWTAGSSSYNEQFF,TGTGCCTGGACCGCAGGCAGTAGCTCCTACAATGAGCAGTTCTTC
-,TRBV10-1,TRBD1,TRBJ1-1,CASSPREGGHTEAFF,TGCGCCAGCAGTCCCCGTGAAGGGGGCCACACTGAAGCTTTCTTT
-,TRBV28,TRBD2,TRBJ2-5,CASRSASGMDFQETQYF,TGTGCCAGCAGGTCGGCTAGCGGGATGGATTTTCAGGAGACCCAGTACTTC
once,TRBV7-2,-,TRBJ2-7,CASSLARTRDEQYF,TGTGCCAGCAGCTTAGCTAGAACGAGGGACGAGCAGTACTTC
-,TRBV28,TRBD2,TRBJ2-7,CASSPRLAGSYEQYF,TGTGCCAGCAGTCCTAGACTAGCGGGTTCCTACGAGCAGTACTTC
-,TRBV2,TRBD1,TRBJ2-2,CASRTGVDTGELFF,TGTGCCAGCCGGACAGGGGTCGACACCGGGGAGCTGTTTTTT
once,TRBV5-1,TRBD1,TRBJ2-5,CASSPAGTGETQYF,TGCGCCAGCAGCCCCGCCGGGACAGGAGAGACCCAGTACTTC
-,TRBV18,-,TRBJ2-5,CASSPPGQETQYF,TGTGCCAGCTCACCACCGGGACAAGAGACCCAGTACTTC
-,TRBV6-6,-,TRBJ1-2,CASSYASGTGSPF,TGTGCCAGCAGTTACGCATCCGGGACCGGGTCCCCCTTC
-,TRBV20-1,-,TRBJ2-1,CSARTNNEQFF,TGCAGTGCTAGGACAAACAATGAGCAGTTCTTC
-,TRBV6-1,-,TRBJ2-1,CASPKTGENEQFF,TGTGCCAGCCCAAAAACGGGCGAGAATGAGCAGTTCTTC
-,TRBV7-2,TRBD1,TRBJ2-1,CASSLGAWTGNNEQFF,TGTGCCAGCAGCTTAGGGGCCTGGACAGGAAACAATGAGCAGTTCTTC
-,TRBV4-3,TRBD2,TRBJ2-1,CASSQDAGGFEQFF,TGCGCCAGCAGCCAAGACGCGGGGGGGTTTGAGCAGTTCTTC
once,TRBV2,-,TRBJ2-1,CASSLRLISLHEQFF,TGTGCCAGCAGCCTCAGGCTGATTAGCCTCCATGAGCAGTTCTTC
-,TRBV7-3,-,TRBJ2-6,CASGAAGANVLTF,TGTGCCAGTGGGGCAGCTGGGGCCAACGTCCTGACTTTC
-,TRBV7-9,-,TRBJ2-3,CASSLGFSGSTTDTQYF,TGTGCCAGCAGCTTAGGTTTTTCTGGGAGTACGACAGATACGCAGTATTTT
few,TRBV12-5,-,TRBJ2-2,CASGLAPTGELFF,TGTGCTAGTGGTTTGGCCCCCACCGGGGAGCTGTTTTTT
-,TRBV18,-,TRBJ2-7,CASSGSYPSYEQYF,TGTGCCAGCTCCGGGTCATATCCCTCCTACGAGCAGTACTTC
-,TRBV28,TRBD1,TRBJ1-2,CASRSGQGNYGYTF,TGTGCCAGCAGGTCGGGACAGGGGAACTATGGCTACACCTTC
-,TRBV7-7,-,TRBJ2-5,CASSSSTGETQYF,TGTGCTAGCAGCTCCTCAACGGGGGAGACCCAGTACTTC
-,TRBV19,-,TRBJ1-1,CASSAPPTRNTEAFF,TGTGCCAGTAGCGCCCCACCAACACGGAACACTGAAGCTTTCTTT
-,TRBV4-2,TRBD1,TRBJ1-2,CASSQGTGGYGYTF,TGTGCCAGCAGCCAAGGGACAGGGGGGTATGGCTACACCTTC
-,TRBV4-3,TRBD1,TRBJ2-7,CASSQRTGGTYEQYF,TGCGCCAGCAGCCAACGGACAGGGGGAACCTACGAGCAGTACTTC
once,TRBV5-1,-,TRBJ1-1,CASSTSQGGNTEAFF,TGCGCCAGCAGCACATCCCAGGGTGGGAACACTGAAGCTTTCTTT